The T cell receptor beta chain described here comes from a study of blood T cell repertoires in COVID-19. Study-wide background: Samples of COVID-19 (acute and convalescent) were obtained from the United States, Italy and Spain.

In the original processing: Cell counts per sample came from amplifying reference gene primers. Only in-frame clones appear in the TCRdb table, and some are missing; sequencing was by immunoSEQ multiplex PCR. The V and J calls and the clone size are those of that table, but D and trimming were determined from the DNA. The table lists roughly 290,000 clones, around 89% of them singletons, with under 0.95% in the top ten. The CDR3 length is 12 residues. Germline loops: CDR1 MNHEY, CDR2 SMNVEV (reference sequence). Trimming at V came to 11 bases and at J to 9 bases, leaving 10 bases not matched to a gene.

Sequences were obtained from peripheral blood. This chain uses TRBV27 with TRBJ1-3; TRBD1 matches at 7 bases. The source of this sequence is a man between 25 and 39 years old with acute or convalescent COVID-19. CDR3 sequence: CALEGGGGTIYF. In nucleotides, the CDR3 is TGTGCCTTAGAAGGGGGCGGTGGCACCATATATTTT.